The 2 T cell receptor beta chains in this list originate from one sample, sequenced in a study of post-analysis software for immune sequencing data (dated by TCRdb to between 2015 and 2017). The investigation overall reported the following: Significantly higher frequencies in patients than in controls were found for a handful of TRBV segments, including TRBV5-6, TRBV5-1 and TRBV20-1.

What these receptors recognize is not known. Library method: PCR. The sequencer listed for this sample is Illumina HiSeq 2500. To reduce PCR and sequencing biases, unique molecular identifiers were built into the TCR beta cDNA libraries. Through fastp at Q25 and MiXCR, TCRdb rebuilt clones from the public reads, retaining in-frame beta chains. Each record represents a unique CDR3 protein, reported with the most common genes and DNA among its rows. This sample comprises roughly 600,000 distinct CDR3 sequences, roughly two fifths of them detected only once. The ten largest clones capture 1.5% to 2% of the sample. The sequencing input was blood. The receptors originated from a girl between 10 and 17 years old with multiple sclerosis.

In its sample, this clonotype was seen a few times. The CDR3 region has the DNA TGTGCCAGCAGCTACCCGGTCGTTAACTATGGCTACACCTTC. It encodes CASSYPVVNYGYTF. V usage is TRBV6-6 and J usage is TRBJ1-2, with unresolved D. Trimming cost V 6 bases and J 1 base, with 12 bases left between them. The germline CDR1 and CDR2 sequences are MNHNY and SVGAGI (reference sequence). The CDR3 runs 14 residues.

The chain combines TRBV29-1 with TRBJ1-4; D remains unclear. V lost 1 base and J lost 2, with 8 bases in between. Germline CDR1 is SQVTM and CDR2 is ANQGSEA. CDR3 size: 14 residues. CDR3: CSVEGLGTNEKLFF. CDR3 sequence (DNA): TGCAGCGTTGAAGGTCTGGGGACTAATGAAAAACTGTTTTTT. The full variable domain, completed using reference TRBV29-1 and TRBJ1-4, is SAVISQKPSRDICQRGTSLTIQCQVDSQVTMMFWYRQQPGQSLTLIATANQGSEATYESGFVIDKFPISRPNLTFSTLTVSNMSPEDSSIYLCSVEGLGTNEKLFFGSGTQLSVL.